The present T cell receptor (beta chain) was sequenced within a study of T cells in localized non-small cell lung cancer. The CDR3 is 15 amino acids. The germline gives CDR1 SGDLS, CDR2 YYNGEE. V lost 0 bases to trimming and J lost 2 bases, with 10 bases between them. In this sample, this clone turned up a few times. Sequencing used immunoSEQ multiplex PCR; TCRdb keeps in-frame clones, though not all of them. The sample carries more than 2,000 clones, 30% to 45% recorded once. This chain connects TRBV9 to TRBJ2-3; the D is unclear. This sequence was found in a female donor older than 55 with stage I squamous cell lung carcinoma. This specimen consisted of normal lung tissue next to the tumor, obtained before any cancer treatment. CDR3 sequence: CASSVGALNTDTQYF. CDR3 in DNA: TGTGCCAGCAGCGTAGGAGCCCTAAACACAGATACGCAGTATTTT.